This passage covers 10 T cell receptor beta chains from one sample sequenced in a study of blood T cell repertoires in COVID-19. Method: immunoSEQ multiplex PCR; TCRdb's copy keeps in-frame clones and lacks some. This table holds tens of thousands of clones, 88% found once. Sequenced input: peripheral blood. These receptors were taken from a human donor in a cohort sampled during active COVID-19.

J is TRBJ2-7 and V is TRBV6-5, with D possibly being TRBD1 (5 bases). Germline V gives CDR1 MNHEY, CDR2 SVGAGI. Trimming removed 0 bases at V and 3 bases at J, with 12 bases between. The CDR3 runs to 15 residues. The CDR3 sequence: CASSYSGLGDYEQYF. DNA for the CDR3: TGTGCCAGCAGTTACTCGGGGCTAGGTGACTACGAGCAGTACTTC.

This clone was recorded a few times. This chain's CDR3 is CASSFSSEAEQYF. The CDR3 nucleotides read TGTGCCAGCAGCTTCAGTAGCGAGGCCGAGCAGTACTTC. The rearrangement joins TRBV7-9 to TRBJ2-7; the D gene is possibly TRBD2 (5 bases). The length of the CDR3 is 13 residues. The germline V and J ends were trimmed by 3 bases and 6 bases, with 12 bases remaining between them. CDR1 SEHNR and CDR2 FQNEAQ come from the germline V gene (reference sequence).

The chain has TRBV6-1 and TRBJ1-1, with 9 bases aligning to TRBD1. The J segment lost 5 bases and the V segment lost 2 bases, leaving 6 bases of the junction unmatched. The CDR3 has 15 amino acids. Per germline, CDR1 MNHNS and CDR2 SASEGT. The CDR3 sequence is CASSEQQGARTEAFF. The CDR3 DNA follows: TGTGCCAGCAGTGAACAACAGGGGGCGCGAACTGAAGCTTTCTTT.

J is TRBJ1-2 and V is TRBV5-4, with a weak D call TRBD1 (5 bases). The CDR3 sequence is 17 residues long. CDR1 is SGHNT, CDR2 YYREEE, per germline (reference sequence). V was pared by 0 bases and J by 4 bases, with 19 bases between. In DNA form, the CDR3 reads TGTGCCAGCAGCTTGGGTGCTGCTTCGACAGCGGGCTATGGCTACACCTTC. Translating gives CASSLGAASTAGYGYTF.

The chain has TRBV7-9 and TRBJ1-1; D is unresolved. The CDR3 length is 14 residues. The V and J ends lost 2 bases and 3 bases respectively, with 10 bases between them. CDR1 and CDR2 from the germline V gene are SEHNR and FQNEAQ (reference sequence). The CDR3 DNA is TGTGCCAGCAGCTTAACCATAAGCGACACTGAAGCTTTCTTT. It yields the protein CASSLTISDTEAFF.

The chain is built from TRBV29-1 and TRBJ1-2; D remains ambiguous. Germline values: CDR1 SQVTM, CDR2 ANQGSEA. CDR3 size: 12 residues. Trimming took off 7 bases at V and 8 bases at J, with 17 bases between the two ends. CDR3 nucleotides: TGCAGCGCAAAAGAATATAATCAGGGCTACACCTTC. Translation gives CSAKEYNQGYTF.

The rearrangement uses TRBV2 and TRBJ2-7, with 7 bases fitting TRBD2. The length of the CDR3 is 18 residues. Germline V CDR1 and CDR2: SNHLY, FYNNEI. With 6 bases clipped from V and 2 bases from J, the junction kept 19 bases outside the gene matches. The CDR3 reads CASRTGTTSLRAPYEQYF. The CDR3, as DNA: TGTGCCAGCAGAACCGGGACTACGTCCCTGAGAGCCCCCTACGAGCAGTACTTC.

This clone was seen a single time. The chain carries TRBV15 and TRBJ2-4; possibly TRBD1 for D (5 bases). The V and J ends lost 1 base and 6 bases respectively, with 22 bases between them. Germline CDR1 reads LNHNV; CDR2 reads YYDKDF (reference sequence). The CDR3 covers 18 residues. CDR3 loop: CATSRVVGFVGRGNIQYF. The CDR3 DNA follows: TGTGCCACCAGCAGAGTAGTGGGGTTCGTGGGGCGAGGAAACATTCAGTACTTC.

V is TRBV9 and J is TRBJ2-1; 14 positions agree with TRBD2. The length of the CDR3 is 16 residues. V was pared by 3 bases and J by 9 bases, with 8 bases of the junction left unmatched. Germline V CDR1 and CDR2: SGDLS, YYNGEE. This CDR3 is CASSAPGLAGVGEQFF. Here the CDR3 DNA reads TGTGCCAGCAGCGCTCCGGGACTAGCGGGAGTTGGTGAGCAGTTCTTC.

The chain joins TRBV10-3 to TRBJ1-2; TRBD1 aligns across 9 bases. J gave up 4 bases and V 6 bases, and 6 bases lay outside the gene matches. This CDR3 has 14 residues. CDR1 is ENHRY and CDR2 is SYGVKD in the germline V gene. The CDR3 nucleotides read TGTGCCATCAGCGACAGGGGGAAGGGCTATGGCTACACCTTC. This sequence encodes CAISDRGKGYGYTF.